The present entry profiles one TCR beta chain with its context. This specimen comes from a study of blood T cell repertoires in COVID-19. Overall study: Acute and convalescent COVID-19 samples came from the United States, Italy and Spain. The cDNA or gDNA used as material had been derived from T cells, B-cell-depleted T cells, or PBMCs.

Original handling: Reference gene primers were amplified, and this amplification served to estimate nucleated cell counts. TCRdb's table, derived via immunoSEQ multiplex PCR, lists solely in-frame clones and lacks some. That table gives V, J and clone size, and the DNA gave D and trimming. The sample consists of just under 30,000 clones, more than 80% of them appearing once. This CDR3 spans 20 amino acids. Sequenced material: peripheral blood. The sequence was obtained from an elderly man with acute or convalescent COVID-19. The chain joins TRBV21-1 to TRBJ2-7; TRBD1 was called by the table and not checked on the DNA. TRBV21-1 counts as a pseudogene. CDR3 amino acids: CASFILAGLGVVGGDYEQYF. Here the CDR3 DNA reads TGTGCCAGCTTTATTTTGGCAGGATTGGGTGTAGTAGGGGGAGATTACGAGCAGTACTTC.